These 30 T cell receptor beta chains were sequenced from one sample in a study of cytomegalovirus exposure and HLA in healthy donors. PCR amplification relied on 60 Vbeta primers (plus 13 Jbeta primers). Using immunoSEQ multiplex PCR, the repertoire was profiled, and TCRdb retains in-frame clones only, with some absent. The sample carries around 130,000 clones, about three quarters recorded once. Sequencing was carried out using PBMCs. These receptors were collected from a human donor in good health.

This chain connects TRBV5-1 to TRBJ1-4, with 9 bases lining up with TRBD1. The CDR3 spans 15 residues. From germline, CDR1 is SGHRS and CDR2 YFSETQ. V lost 0 bases to trimming and J lost 5 bases; unmatched junction nucleotides: 2. The CDR3 DNA sequence: TGCGCCAGCAGCTTGGACGGGACAGGGAATGAAAAACTGTTTTTT. It codes for CASSLDGTGNEKLFF.

The chain joins TRBV19 to TRBJ2-3; 13 bases agree with TRBD2. J was trimmed by 6 bases and V by 3 bases; bases with no gene match: 12. CDR1 is LNHDA, CDR2 SQIVND, per germline (reference sequence). CDR3 length equals 18 residues. The CDR3 region is CASSITSTSGGARDTQYF. The CDR3 DNA follows: TGTGCCAGTAGTATCACTTCCACTAGCGGGGGGGCCAGGGATACGCAGTATTTT. The complete variable domain, with remaining parts taken from reference TRBV19 and TRBJ2-3, reads DGGITQSPKYLFRKEGQNVTLSCEQNLNHDAMYWYRQDPGQGLRLIYYSQIVNDFQKGDIAEGYSVSREKKESFPLTVTSAQKNPTAFYLCASSITSTSGGARDTQYFGPGTRLTVL.

This clone was recorded once. V usage is TRBV28 and J usage is TRBJ2-5, with 8 bases lining up with TRBD2. The CDR3 has 17 amino acids. Unmatched junction bases numbered 18, after V lost 7 bases and J lost 5 bases. Germline CDR1 MDHEN, CDR2 SYDVKM. CDR3 nucleotides: TGTGCCAGCAACCTACCGGGACTAGGGTCGGGGTGGGAGACCCAGTACTTC. This translates into CASNLPGLGSGWETQYF.

The J gene is TRBJ2-1, the V gene TRBV25-1; D not certain. This CDR3 comprises 12 residues. Per germline, CDR1 MGHDK and CDR2 SYGVNS. Trimming took off 4 bases at V and 6 bases at J, with 7 bases between the two ends. DNA of the CDR3: TGTGCCAGCAGTGTTATCGGCAATGAGCAGTTCTTC. Translated: CASSVIGNEQFF. The entire variable domain, with the rest obtained from reference TRBV25-1 and TRBJ2-1, is as follows: EADIYQTPRYLVIGTGKKITLECSQTMGHDKMYWYQQDPGMELHLIHYSYGVNSTEKGDLSSESTVSRIRTEHFPLTLESARPSHTSQYLCASSVIGNEQFFGPGTRLTVL.

This clone appeared a single time. The rearrangement links TRBV13 to TRBJ1-1; 7 bases match TRBD1. Germline V gene data show CDR1 as PRHDT and CDR2 as FYEKMQ (reference sequence). The CDR3 is 16 residues long. V shed 7 bases and J 5 bases; nucleotides not matched to a gene: 16. CDR3 in DNA: TGTGCCAGCACCGAATTGAACTCAAGGGGGCGTACTGAAGCTTTCTTT. Translated: CASTELNSRGRTEAFF.

CDR3 residues: CASTAGTSTYGYTF. The CDR3 DNA sequence: TGTGCCAGCACCGCCGGGACATCAACCTATGGCTACACCTTC. This chain uses TRBV27 with TRBJ1-2, with TRBD1 as a possible D gene (6 bases). CDR1 is MNHEY and CDR2 is SMNVEV in the germline V gene (reference sequence). Trimming removed 7 bases from V and 4 bases from J, with 16 bases in between. The CDR3 spans 14 residues.

The chain has TRBV10-1 and TRBJ2-5; TRBD2 matches at 7 bases. This CDR3 is 13 amino acids long. The germline CDR1 and CDR2 sequences are WNHNN and SYGVQD (reference sequence). Trimming cost V 6 bases and J 4 bases; bases outside gene matches: 5. The CDR3 protein is CASSPGTTETQYF. For the CDR3, the DNA is TGCGCCAGCAGCCCCGGGACTACAGAGACCCAGTACTTC.

Concerning this clone itself: One end of the junction does not line up with germline, which may come from a read error. V and J are TRBV7-9 and TRBJ2-7, with D maybe TRBD1 (6 bases). Germline CDR1 reads SEHNR; CDR2 reads FQNEAQ (reference sequence). The CDR3 extends over 16 amino acids. Here the CDR3 reads CSSSLIKDRRSYEQYF. The CDR3 DNA reads TGTTCCAGCAGCCTTATCAAAGACAGGAGAAGCTACGAGCAGTACTTC.

The chain is built from TRBV19 and TRBJ2-1, with 8 bases identical to TRBD2. The CDR3 is 14 residues long. The V and J ends lost 7 bases and 8 bases, in that order; junction bases with no gene match: 10. CDR1 is LNHDA and CDR2 is SQIVND in the germline V gene (reference sequence). The DNA for the CDR3 is TGTGCCAGTAATCAAGCGGGGGAAATTTATGAGCAGTTCTTC. Its protein product is CASNQAGEIYEQFF.

This chain uses TRBV4-2 with TRBJ2-5; a possible D gene is TRBD2 (5 bases). V was trimmed by 2 bases and J by 0 bases, leaving 7 bases between them. The CDR3 totals 14 residues. The germline CDR1 and CDR2 sequences are LGHNA and YNFKEQ. In DNA form, the CDR3 reads TGTGCCAGCAGCCAACTCGGGGACCAAGAGACCCAGTACTTC. Translated, it gives CASSQLGDQETQYF.

V is TRBV14 and J is TRBJ1-2; D is undetermined. Germline V gives CDR1 SGHDN, CDR2 FVKESK. V gave up 0 bases and J gave up 4 bases, with 12 bases separating them. This CDR3 comprises 15 residues. The DNA of the CDR3 is TGTGCCAGCAGCCAAGATACGTCAGGCGCCTATGGCTACACCTTC. Protein product: CASSQDTSGAYGYTF.

In regard to this clone: Additional DNA sequences in this sample encode the identical CDR3. The chain combines TRBV2 with TRBJ1-2; no clear D gene. Germline CDR1 SNHLY, CDR2 FYNNEI. The ends were cut back, 6 bases at V and 2 bases at J, with 13 bases in the middle. The CDR3 contains 14 residues. The CDR3 region is CASRETDFNYGYTF. Here the CDR3 DNA reads TGTGCCAGCAGAGAGACGGACTTCAACTATGGCTACACCTTC.

To note about this clone: A read error may account for a junction end that differs from germline. The chain joins TRBV7-9 to TRBJ2-7; TRBD1 matches 9 bases. Near its end, the DNA agrees better with TRBJ2-1, so the J call may be wrong. Germline V gene sequence: CDR1 SEHNR, CDR2 FQNEAQ (reference sequence). The CDR3 is made up of 15 amino acids. This CDR3 is CSSRSPGQGIYEQFF. The CDR3, as DNA: TGTTCCAGCAGGTCACCGGGACAGGGAATATACGAGCAGTTCTTC.

The V and J genes are TRBV18 and TRBJ2-2, with 8 nucleotides matching TRBD1. The junction had 4 bases not matched to a gene; V was cut back by 2 bases and J by 5 bases. Germline values: CDR1 KGHSH, CDR2 LQKENI. The CDR3 runs to 15 residues. Written as DNA, the CDR3 is TGTGCCAGCTCACCAAGCACAGGGGGTACCGGGGAGCTGTTTTTT. Its translation: CASSPSTGGTGELFF.

The rearrangement joins TRBV6-1 to TRBJ1-2; 8 nucleotides match TRBD1. Germline-derived CDR1 and CDR2 are MNHNS and SASEGT. This CDR3 comprises 13 residues. Trimming removed 6 bases from V and 8 bases from J; junction bases left unmatched: 8. The CDR3 loop is CASRPDRVGGYTF. CDR3 DNA: TGTGCCAGCAGACCGGACAGGGTGGGGGGCTACACCTTC.

This clone has just a few counts. The chain combines TRBV6-5 with TRBJ1-4; D is unresolved. V dropped 2 bases and J dropped 8 bases, with 3 bases sitting between them. The germline CDR1 and CDR2 sequences are MNHEY and SVGAGI. This CDR3 has 11 residues. The CDR3 region is CASSYREKLFF. The CDR3 region has the DNA TGTGCCAGCAGTTACCGGGAAAAACTGTTTTTT.

This sequence joins TRBV6-5 and TRBJ1-6, with a weak D call TRBD1 (6 bases). The V end was cut by 5 bases, the J end by 8 bases, with 13 bases between. Germline CDR1 is MNHEY and CDR2 is SVGAGI. The CDR3 runs to 14 residues. Here the CDR3 DNA reads TGTGCCAGCAGTGAAATAGACAGGCATTCACCCCTCCACTTT. The encoded protein is CASSEIDRHSPLHF.

The rearrangement uses TRBV6-5 and TRBJ2-1, with D possibly being TRBD2 (6 bases). The germline V and J ends were trimmed by 0 bases and 9 bases, with 15 bases remaining between them. Germline V gene data show CDR1 as MNHEY and CDR2 as SVGAGI. The CDR3 extends over 15 amino acids. The CDR3 DNA reads as TGTGCCAGCAGTTACTCGGGGGGTAGGTTAGTTGAGCAGTTCTTC. Its translation is CASSYSGGRLVEQFF.

There are a few counts of this clone. The chain has TRBV6-1 and TRBJ2-1, with no clear D. With 5 bases removed from V and 4 bases from J, the gap between germline ends came to 9 bases. This CDR3 is 13 amino acids long. The germline gives CDR1 MNHNS, CDR2 SASEGT. CDR3 region: CASSITEYNEQFF. CDR3 DNA sequence: TGTGCCAGCAGTATAACTGAGTACAATGAGCAGTTCTTC.

The J gene is TRBJ2-7, the V gene TRBV18; 7 positions match TRBD1. The CDR3 has 13 amino acids. V dropped 6 bases and J dropped 2; count of bases not matched to a gene: 4. Per the germline V gene, CDR1 is KGHSH and CDR2 is LQKENI. The CDR3 bases are TGTGCCAGCTCTGGGACAGCAACCTACGAGCAGTACTTC. Its protein is CASSGTATYEQYF.

A note on this clone: The junction does not match germline at one end; this may be a read error. The chain combines TRBV4-1 with TRBJ1-2; D is perhaps TRBD1 (5 bases). CDR3 length: 11 residues. Germline CDR1 reads MGHRA; CDR2 reads YSYEKL. As DNA, the CDR3 is TGCGCCAGCAGCCAAGAGGGGCTAGTGGCCTTC. Translated: CASSQEGLVAF.

V is TRBV4-1 and J is TRBJ1-1; D gene ambiguous. Looked up from germline, CDR1 is MGHRA and CDR2 is YSYEKL. V gave up 6 bases and J gave up 1 base, with 9 bases separating them. The CDR3 is 13 amino acids. The CDR3 protein is CASRLPGNTEAFF. The CDR3 region has the DNA TGCGCCAGCAGACTGCCGGGGAACACTGAAGCTTTCTTT.

The gene calls are TRBV6-5 and TRBJ2-5, with D perhaps TRBD2 (6 bases). Germline values: CDR1 MNHEY, CDR2 SVGAGI. V shed 2 bases and J shed 1 base, with 11 bases lying between them. The CDR3 has 15 amino acids. CDR3 sequence (DNA): TGTGCCAGCAGTTACCGCGGGGCCGTCCAAGAGACCCAGTACTTC. The encoded protein is CASSYRGAVQETQYF.

This chain links TRBV6-5 with TRBJ1-3; D uncertain. Looked up from germline, CDR1 is MNHEY and CDR2 is SVGAGI. V lost 0 bases and J lost 1, with 7 bases in between. This CDR3 is built from 15 residues. The CDR3 here is CASSYSRESGNTIYF. In nucleotides, the CDR3 is TGTGCCAGCAGTTACTCGAGGGAATCTGGAAACACCATATATTTT.

Only a few counts were recorded for this clone. V usage is TRBV5-5 and J usage is TRBJ2-7; TRBD1 matches at 9 bases. This CDR3 has 14 amino acids. Germline loops: CDR1 SGHKS, CDR2 YYEKEE (reference sequence). With 1 base clipped from V and 4 bases from J, the junction kept 3 bases outside the gene matches. The CDR3 DNA sequence: TGTGCCAGCAGCTTGACAGGGGGCAGATACGAGCAGTACTTC. Translated, it gives CASSLTGGRYEQYF.

Note on this clone: The sample contains more than one DNA sequence encoding this CDR3. This rearrangement joins TRBV5-1 to TRBJ1-1, with TRBD1 identical over 9 bases. CDR3 length equals 14 residues. V shed 0 bases and J 8 bases; nucleotides not matched to a gene: 5. Germline values: CDR1 SGHRS, CDR2 YFSETQ. As DNA, the CDR3 is TGCGCCAGCAGCTTGGGGCTGGGGACAGGGGAAGCTTTCTTT. Its protein product is CASSLGLGTGEAFF.

The rearrangement links TRBV6-5 to TRBJ2-3, with a possible D match to TRBD1 (6 bases). Per germline, CDR1 MNHEY and CDR2 SVGAGI. Deletions cut 6 bases from V and 2 bases from J, with 12 bases between. The CDR3 contains 14 residues. The CDR3 DNA follows: TGTGCCAGCAGACAGGGAGCGGCCACAGATACGCAGTATTTT. It yields the protein CASRQGAATDTQYF.

CDR3 DNA: TGCGCCACCCCGGCGGGAGGGGCGAGGACAGGGAACTCCTACGAGCAGTACTTC. It codes for CATPAGGARTGNSYEQYF. The chain carries TRBV23-1 and TRBJ2-7; D might be TRBD2 (9 bases). TRBV23-1 is an ORF; its function is uncertain. The length of the CDR3 is 18 residues. Trimming stripped 10 bases from V and 0 bases from J, with 28 bases between.

V and J are TRBV27 and TRBJ2-7; a possible D gene is TRBD2 (6 bases). The germline gives CDR1 MNHEY, CDR2 SMNVEV (reference sequence). The CDR3 totals 18 residues. V dropped 1 base and J dropped 6 bases, with 25 bases sitting between them. CDR3 coding DNA: TGTGCCAGCAGTTTATTTGGGGGTGGGGAGGATTGGACTCCCGAGCAGTACTTC. Protein product: CASSLFGGGEDWTPEQYF.

The rearrangement uses TRBV28 and TRBJ1-6; TRBD1 might be the D (6 bases). V was cut by 5 bases and J by 2 bases, with 10 bases left in between. Germline V gene lookup returns CDR1 MDHEN and CDR2 SYDVKM. The CDR3 runs to 15 residues. The CDR3 sequence is CASSTGMTYNSPLHF. CDR3 DNA: TGTGCCAGCAGTACAGGGATGACCTATAATTCACCCCTCCACTTT. The complete variable domain, with remaining parts taken from reference TRBV28 and TRBJ1-6, reads DVKVTQSSRYLVKRTGEKVFLECVQDMDHENMFWYRQDPGLGLRLIYFSYDVKMKEKGDIPEGYSVSREKKERFSLILESASTNQTSMYLCASSTGMTYNSPLHFGNGTRLTVT.